This T cell receptor beta chain comes out of a study of T cell changes during pregnancy in multiple sclerosis (dated by TCRdb to between 2018 and 2021). With regard to the full study: The study examined how the T cell repertoire changed over the course of pregnancy in women with multiple sclerosis.

The germline V gene encodes CDR1 SGHVS and CDR2 FNYEAQ. V loses 1 base at its end and J loses 8 bases; junction bases beyond the gene matches: 2. The CDR3 starts with the cysteine, ends with the phenylalanine, and has 14 residues. Of all the DNA, just the CDR3 is kept, 42 bases in frame from base 1. The method was the immunoSEQ multiplex PCR assay. The immuneACCESS repertoire file appears here via TCRdb, limited to in-frame rearrangements. These files lack a portion of the clones; in checked studies, under half of the deficit traces to unresolved V genes, and the cause of the others is not known. The sample profile shows some 74,000 clones; about 92% of them were found once. Jointly, the top ten make up approximately 2.4% of the sample. There are a few counts of this clone. The target of this receptor is not known. The input lacks base qualities; no much larger clone sits a single base away.

This receptor was taken from a female donor with multiple sclerosis, enrolled in a pregnancy study. The rearrangement joined TRBV7-6 to TRBJ1-5; TRBD1 lines up with 10 middle nucleotides. Sample: peripheral blood, taken before pregnancy. This receptor has the CDR3 CASSLEGTGEPQHF. Here is the DNA: TGTGCCAGCAGCTTAGAAGGGACAGGGGAGCCCCAGCATTTT. With the rest looked up from the reference TRBV7-6 and TRBJ1-5 genes rather than sequenced, the full variable domain is GAGVSQSPRYKVTKRGQDVALRCDPISGHVSLYWYRQALGQGPEFLTYFNYEAQQDKSGLPNDRFSAERPEGSISTLTIQRTEQRDSAMYRCASSLEGTGEPQHFGDGTRLSIL.